This T cell receptor beta chain came from a study of control samples from healthy donors and cancer patients. The repertoire was sequenced with immunoSEQ multiplex PCR; TCRdb's copy has only in-frame clones and lacks some. The data hold approximately 97,000 clones, with approximately 86% observed a single time. The sequencing input was blood. The sequence came from a man aged 25 to 40 in good health.

The CDR3 DNA follows: TGTGCCACCAGTACCGGGACAGGGTCATATGGCTACACCTTC. It encodes CATSTGTGSYGYTF. This rearrangement joins TRBV24-1 to TRBJ1-2; 9 bases fit TRBD1. Germline V gene sequence: CDR1 KGHDR, CDR2 SFDVKD. J was trimmed by 5 bases and V by 6 bases; bases with no gene match: 6. CDR3 length equals 14 residues.